Below, 19 T cell receptor beta chains from the same sample are listed, as sequenced in a study of cytomegalovirus exposure and HLA in healthy donors. The study ran its PCR with 60 Vbeta and 13 Jbeta primers. The method was immunoSEQ multiplex PCR; TCRdb's version includes in-frame clones alone and lacks a portion of them. The profile covers more than 12,000 clones, with 55% to 75% appearing a single time and approximately 19% taken by the ten largest. Sample: PBMCs. These receptors all come from a woman between 50 and 59 years old in good health and CMV-seropositive.

The chain carries TRBV2 and TRBJ2-7; 7 nucleotides align to TRBD2. CDR3 length: 16 amino acids. J lost 0 bases, V lost 3 bases, and 8 bases had no gene match. The V gene's germline CDR1 is SNHLY and CDR2 FYNNEI. CDR3 protein: CASSDSIAGLSYEQYF. The CDR3 bases are TGTGCCAGCAGTGACTCGATAGCGGGCCTCTCCTACGAGCAGTACTTC.

The sample holds one count of this clone. The gene calls are TRBV29-1 and TRBJ2-3; the match to TRBD1 covers 11 bases. Trimming at V came to 7 bases and at J to 15 bases, leaving 12 bases not matched to a gene. This CDR3 is built from 12 residues. CDR1 is SQVTM and CDR2 is ANQGSEA in the germline V gene. The CDR3 DNA reads as TGCAGCGCCTCGGCGGGACAGGGGGTGCGTTATTTT. It encodes CSASAGQGVRYF.

This clone has more than one count but fewer than ten. The V call is TRBV5-4, the J call TRBJ2-7; maybe TRBD2 (6 bases). The germline V gene encodes CDR1 SGHNT and CDR2 YYREEE (reference sequence). CDR3 length: 12 amino acids. Trimming shortened V by 4 bases and J by 5 bases, and 10 bases separated the two germline ends. The CDR3: CASSGDFHEQYF. The CDR3 DNA follows: TGTGCCAGCAGCGGGGACTTTCACGAGCAGTACTTC.

Here the CDR3 DNA reads TGTGCCAGCAGTTTTCAACAGCCCCAGCATTTT. It yields the protein CASSFQQPQHF. The rearrangement links TRBV28 to TRBJ1-5; D unresolved. Per germline, CDR1 MDHEN and CDR2 SYDVKM. Trimming removed 3 bases from V and 7 bases from J, with 4 bases in between. The CDR3 consists of 11 residues.

This clone has more than one count but fewer than ten. This rearrangement joins TRBV6-5 to TRBJ2-7, with 7 bases that match TRBD2. The germline CDR1 and CDR2 sequences are MNHEY and SVGAGI. The CDR3 length is 15 residues. Unmatched junction bases numbered 6, after V lost 4 bases and J lost 0 bases. The CDR3 nucleotides are TGTGCCAGCAGTTTCGCAGCGGGATTCTCCTACGAGCAGTACTTC. Amino acid sequence: CASSFAAGFSYEQYF.

A single count supports this clone. The V and J genes are TRBV29-1 and TRBJ2-7; 8 bases agree with TRBD2. CDR1 is SQVTM, CDR2 ANQGSEA, per germline. This CDR3 contains 11 residues. J gave up 3 bases and V 5 bases, and 0 bases lay outside the gene matches. CDR3 sequence: CSVRGGYEQYF. The DNA for the CDR3 is TGCAGCGTTCGGGGGGGCTACGAGCAGTACTTC.

This chain joins TRBV4-3 and TRBJ2-7; 8 bases fit TRBD1. CDR1 and CDR2 from the germline V gene are LGHNA and YSLEER. The V segment lost 3 bases and the J segment 4 bases; nucleotides outside the gene matches: 8. This CDR3 region has 15 residues. The chain's CDR3 is CASSQDRVGVYEQYF. Here the CDR3 DNA reads TGCGCCAGCAGCCAGGACAGGGTAGGGGTATACGAGCAGTACTTC.

The chain carries TRBV7-9 and TRBJ1-2, with 7 bases that match TRBD1. The trim removed 1 base at V and 7 bases at J, leaving 3 bases unmatched. The length of the CDR3 is 13 residues. CDR1 and CDR2 (germline): SEHNR, FQNEAQ (reference sequence). The DNA for the CDR3 is TGTGCCAGCAGCTTAGGAGGGACAGTTGGCTACACCTTC. It is translated as CASSLGGTVGYTF.

This clone was counted a few times. Its ends do not fully match the called genes, so a read error is possible. V is TRBV7-7 and J is TRBJ2-2; D is unclear. Germline V gives CDR1 SSHAT, CDR2 FNYEAQ (reference sequence). The CDR3 is 12 residues long. The CDR3 nucleotides read TGTGCTAGCAGAACTGACACCGGGGAGCTGTTTTTT. Its translation is CASRTDTGELFF.

The genes are TRBV2 and TRBJ1-5; 11 bases fit TRBD1. J was trimmed by 9 bases and V by 0 bases; bases with no gene match: 4. The CDR3 contains 15 residues. In germline, CDR1 is SNHLY, CDR2 FYNNEI. The CDR3 sequence is CASSEARGTGGPQHF. CDR3 DNA sequence: TGTGCCAGCAGTGAAGCGCGTGGGACAGGGGGGCCCCAGCATTTT. The variable domain in full, completed from reference TRBV2 and TRBJ1-5, reads EPEVTQTPSHQVTQMGQEVILRCVPISNHLYFYWYRQILGQKVEFLVSFYNNEISEKSEIFDDQFSVERPDGSNFTLKIRSTKLEDSAMYFCASSEARGTGGPQHFGDGTRLSIL.

The chain recombines TRBV7-2 with TRBJ2-7, with 8 bases identical to TRBD1. J gave up 3 bases and V 1 base, and 5 bases lay outside the gene matches. The germline V gene encodes CDR1 SGHTA and CDR2 FQGNSA. CDR3 length: 15 amino acids. CDR3 sequence (DNA): TGTGCCAGCAGCTTAGAGTGGGACAGGTACTACGAGCAGTACTTC. This encodes CASSLEWDRYYEQYF.

CDR3 sequence reads: CASSQEPGDRTSGNTIYF. The CDR3 nucleotides are TGCGCCAGCAGCCAAGAACCCGGGGACAGGACCTCTGGAAACACCATATATTTT. This chain uses TRBV4-1 with TRBJ1-3, with 8 positions matching TRBD1. The CDR3 consists of 18 residues. Trimming at V came to 0 bases and at J to 0 bases, leaving 7 bases not matched to a gene. Germline CDR1 MGHRA, CDR2 YSYEKL.

This rearrangement joins TRBV11-2 to TRBJ2-1; the D gene is possibly TRBD1 (6 bases). With 5 bases removed from V and 7 bases from J, the gap between germline ends came to 15 bases. Germline-derived CDR1 and CDR2 are SGHAT and FQNNGV. This CDR3 region has 14 residues. CDR3 loop: CASSRSSTGNEQFF. The CDR3 DNA sequence: TGTGCCAGCAGCCGATCTAGCACAGGGAATGAGCAGTTCTTC.

The chain recombines TRBV29-1 with TRBJ2-3; D is undetermined. Deletions cut 1 base from V and 5 bases from J, with 7 bases between. Germline CDR1 is SQVTM and CDR2 is ANQGSEA. The CDR3 has 12 residues. The CDR3: CSVEAGVDTQYF. CDR3 coding DNA: TGCAGCGTTGAAGCTGGAGTAGATACGCAGTATTTT.

The V gene is TRBV28, the J gene TRBJ2-5; D possibly corresponds to TRBD1 (6 bases). The germline V gene has CDR1 MDHEN and CDR2 SYDVKM. Trimming pared 6 bases from V and 5 bases from J, leaving 19 bases between. The CDR3 is 15 residues long. For the CDR3, the DNA is TGTGCCAGCAGCCACGACAGGTTCCCCCCCGAGACCCAGTACTTC. Residues: CASSHDRFPPETQYF.

The J gene is TRBJ1-2, the V gene TRBV9; 7 bases map to TRBD1. This CDR3 comprises 15 residues. The germline V gene has CDR1 SGDLS and CDR2 YYNGEE. Trimming at V came to 0 bases and at J to 8 bases, leaving 10 bases not matched to a gene. The CDR3 DNA reads as TGTGCCAGCAGCGTAGACAGGGGCGCCTATGGCGGCTACACCTTC. It is translated as CASSVDRGAYGGYTF.

This clone was counted between two and nine times. This rearrangement joins TRBV6-1 to TRBJ2-7; TRBD2 aligns across 9 bases. The CDR3 is made up of 15 amino acids. Germline assignment: CDR1 MNHNS and CDR2 SASEGT. V lost 8 bases, J lost 2 bases, and 10 bases stayed unmatched. CDR3 amino acids: CASLILAGTPYEQYF. CDR3 nucleotides: TGTGCCAGCCTTATACTAGCGGGCACCCCCTACGAGCAGTACTTC.

The chain employs TRBV10-2 and TRBJ2-7, with D tentatively TRBD2 (5 bases). The V and J ends lost 2 bases and 2 bases respectively, with 10 bases between them. From germline, CDR1 is WSHSY and CDR2 SAAADI. The CDR3 contains 14 residues. CDR3 in amino acids: CASSEGRGPYEQYF. The CDR3 bases are TGCGCCAGCAGTGAGGGGAGAGGACCCTACGAGCAGTACTTC.

J is TRBJ2-5 and V is TRBV29-1, with D maybe TRBD2 (5 bases). V lost 5 bases and J 1 base, leaving 8 bases between the germline ends. Germline lookup yields CDR1 SQVTM and CDR2 ANQGSEA. This CDR3 comprises 12 residues. CDR3 nucleotide sequence: TGCAGCGTTTGGACTCTCCAAGAGACCCAGTACTTC. This encodes CSVWTLQETQYF.